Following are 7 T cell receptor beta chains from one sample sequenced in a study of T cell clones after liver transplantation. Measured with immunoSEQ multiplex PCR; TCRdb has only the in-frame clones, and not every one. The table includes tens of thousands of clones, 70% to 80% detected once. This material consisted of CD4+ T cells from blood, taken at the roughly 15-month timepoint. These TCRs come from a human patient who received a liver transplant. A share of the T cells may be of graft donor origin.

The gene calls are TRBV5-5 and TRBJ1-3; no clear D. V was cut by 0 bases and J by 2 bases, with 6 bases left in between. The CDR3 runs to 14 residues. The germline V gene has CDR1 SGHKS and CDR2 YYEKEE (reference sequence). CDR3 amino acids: CASSLDPAGNTIYF. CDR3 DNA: TGTGCCAGCAGCTTGGACCCAGCTGGAAACACCATATATTTT.

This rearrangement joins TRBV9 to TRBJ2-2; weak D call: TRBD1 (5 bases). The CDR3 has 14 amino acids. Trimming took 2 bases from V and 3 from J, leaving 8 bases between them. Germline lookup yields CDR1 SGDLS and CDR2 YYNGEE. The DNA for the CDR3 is TGTGCCAGCAGCGTTCAGGGATACACCGGGGAGCTGTTTTTT. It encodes CASSVQGYTGELFF.

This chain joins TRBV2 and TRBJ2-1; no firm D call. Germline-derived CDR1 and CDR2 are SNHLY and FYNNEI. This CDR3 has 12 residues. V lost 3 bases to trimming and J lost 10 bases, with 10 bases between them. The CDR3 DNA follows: TGTGCCAGCAGTGACCCCCTGGGAGAGCAGTTCTTC. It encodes CASSDPLGEQFF.

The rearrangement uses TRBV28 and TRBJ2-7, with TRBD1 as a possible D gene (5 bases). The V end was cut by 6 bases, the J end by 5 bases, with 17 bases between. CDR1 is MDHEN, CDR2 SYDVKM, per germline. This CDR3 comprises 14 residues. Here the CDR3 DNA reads TGTGCCAGCAGCCTGAATGGATGGGGCCACGAGCAGTACGTC. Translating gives CASSLNGWGHEQYV.

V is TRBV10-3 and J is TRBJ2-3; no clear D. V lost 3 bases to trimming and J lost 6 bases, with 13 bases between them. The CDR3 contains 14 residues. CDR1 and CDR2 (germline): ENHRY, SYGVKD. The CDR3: CAISEEASEDTQYF. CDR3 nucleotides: TGTGCCATCAGTGAAGAGGCCAGTGAGGATACGCAGTATTTT.

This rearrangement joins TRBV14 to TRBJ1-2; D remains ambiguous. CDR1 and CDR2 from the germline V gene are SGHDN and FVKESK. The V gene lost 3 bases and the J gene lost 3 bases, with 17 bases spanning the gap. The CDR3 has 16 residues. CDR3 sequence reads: CASSQRVRERDYGYTF. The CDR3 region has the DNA TGTGCCAGCAGCCAGAGGGTCCGGGAGCGCGACTATGGCTACACCTTC.

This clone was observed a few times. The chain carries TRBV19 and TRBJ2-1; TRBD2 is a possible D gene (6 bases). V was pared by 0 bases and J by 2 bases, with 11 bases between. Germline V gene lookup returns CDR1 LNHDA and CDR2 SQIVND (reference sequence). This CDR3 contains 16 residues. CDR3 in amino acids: CASSIEERAPYNEQFF. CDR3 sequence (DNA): TGTGCCAGTAGTATAGAGGAGCGGGCACCCTACAATGAGCAGTTCTTC. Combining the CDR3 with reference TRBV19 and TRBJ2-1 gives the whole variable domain DGGITQSPKYLFRKEGQNVTLSCEQNLNHDAMYWYRQDPGQGLRLIYYSQIVNDFQKGDIAEGYSVSREKKESFPLTVTSAQKNPTAFYLCASSIEERAPYNEQFFGPGTRLTVL.